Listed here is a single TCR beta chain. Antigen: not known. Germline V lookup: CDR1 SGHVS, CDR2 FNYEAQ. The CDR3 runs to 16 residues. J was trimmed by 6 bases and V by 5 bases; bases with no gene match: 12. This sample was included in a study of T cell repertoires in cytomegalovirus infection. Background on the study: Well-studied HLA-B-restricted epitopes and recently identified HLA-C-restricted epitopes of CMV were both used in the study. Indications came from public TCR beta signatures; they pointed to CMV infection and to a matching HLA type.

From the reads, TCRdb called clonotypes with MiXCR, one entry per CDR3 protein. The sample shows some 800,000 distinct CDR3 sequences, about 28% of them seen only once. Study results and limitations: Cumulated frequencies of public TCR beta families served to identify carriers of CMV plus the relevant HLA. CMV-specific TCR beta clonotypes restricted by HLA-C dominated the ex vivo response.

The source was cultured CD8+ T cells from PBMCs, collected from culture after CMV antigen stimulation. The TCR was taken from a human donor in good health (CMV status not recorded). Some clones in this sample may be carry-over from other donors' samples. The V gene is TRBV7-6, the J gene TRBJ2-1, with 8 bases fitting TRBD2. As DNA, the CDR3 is TGTGCCAGCAGCCCCCGTGGCGGGGGGCGGACCAATGAGCAGTTCTTC. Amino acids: CASSPRGGGRTNEQFF.